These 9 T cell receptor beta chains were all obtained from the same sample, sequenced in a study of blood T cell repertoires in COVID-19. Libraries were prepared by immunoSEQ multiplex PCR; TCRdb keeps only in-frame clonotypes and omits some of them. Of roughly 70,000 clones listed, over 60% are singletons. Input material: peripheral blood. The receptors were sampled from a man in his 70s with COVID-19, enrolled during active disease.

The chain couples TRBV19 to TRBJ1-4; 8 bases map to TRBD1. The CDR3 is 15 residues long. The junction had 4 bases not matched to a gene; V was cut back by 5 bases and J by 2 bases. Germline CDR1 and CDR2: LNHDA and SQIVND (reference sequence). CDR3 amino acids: CASSATGVTNEKLFF. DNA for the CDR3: TGTGCCAGTAGTGCGACAGGGGTCACTAATGAAAAACTGTTTTTT.

The CDR3 reads CASSLVGLAGTDTQYF. CDR3 nucleotides: TGTGCCAGCAGCCTAGTTGGACTAGCGGGGACAGATACGCAGTATTTT. The chain recombines TRBV5-4 with TRBJ2-3; 12 bases match TRBD2. Trimming at V came to 4 bases and at J to 3 bases, leaving 6 bases not matched to a gene. CDR1 is SGHNT and CDR2 is YYREEE in the germline V gene (reference sequence). This CDR3 has 16 amino acids.

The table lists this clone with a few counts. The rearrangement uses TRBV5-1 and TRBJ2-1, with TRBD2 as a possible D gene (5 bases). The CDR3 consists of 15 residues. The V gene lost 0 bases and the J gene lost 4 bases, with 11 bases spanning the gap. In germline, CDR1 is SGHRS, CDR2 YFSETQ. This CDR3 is CASSLDGNSYNEQFF. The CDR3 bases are TGCGCCAGCAGCTTGGACGGGAACAGTTACAATGAGCAGTTCTTC. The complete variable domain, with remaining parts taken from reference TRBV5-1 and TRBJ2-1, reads KAGVTQTPRYLIKTRGQQVTLSCSPISGHRSVSWYQQTPGQGLQFLFEYFSETQRNKGNFPGRFSGRQFSNSRSEMNVSTLELGDSALYLCASSLDGNSYNEQFFGPGTRLTVL.

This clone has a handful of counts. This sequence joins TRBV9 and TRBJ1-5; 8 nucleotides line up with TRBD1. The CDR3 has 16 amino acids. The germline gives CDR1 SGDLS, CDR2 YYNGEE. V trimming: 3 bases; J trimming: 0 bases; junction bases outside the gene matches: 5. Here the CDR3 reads CASSAGTGDSNQPQHF. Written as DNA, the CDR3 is TGTGCCAGCAGCGCCGGGACAGGAGATAGCAATCAGCCCCAGCATTTT.

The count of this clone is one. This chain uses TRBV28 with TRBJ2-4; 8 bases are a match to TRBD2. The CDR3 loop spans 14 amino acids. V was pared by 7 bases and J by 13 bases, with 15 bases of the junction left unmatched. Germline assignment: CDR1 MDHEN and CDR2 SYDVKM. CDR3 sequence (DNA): TGTGCCAGCACTCCGGGGACCGGGACTAGAGGGCAGTACTTC. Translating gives CASTPGTGTRGQYF. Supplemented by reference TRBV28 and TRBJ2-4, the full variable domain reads DVKVTQSSRYLVKRTGEKVFLECVQDMDHENMFWYRQDPGLGLRLIYFSYDVKMKEKGDIPEGYSVSREKKERFSLILESASTNQTSMYLCASTPGTGTRGQYFGAGTRLSVL.

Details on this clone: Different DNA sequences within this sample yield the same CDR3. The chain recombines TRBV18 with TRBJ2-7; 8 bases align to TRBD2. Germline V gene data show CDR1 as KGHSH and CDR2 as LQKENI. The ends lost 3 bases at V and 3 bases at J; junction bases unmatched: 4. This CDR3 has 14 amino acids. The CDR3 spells CASSPGLVNYEQYF. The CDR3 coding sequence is TGTGCCAGCTCACCGGGACTAGTTAACTACGAGCAGTACTTC.

The CDR3 is CASSQQQASHEQYF. The CDR3 bases are TGTGCCAGCAGCCAACAACAGGCATCTCACGAGCAGTACTTC. The rearrangement joins TRBV3-1 (or the pseudogene TRBV3-2) to TRBJ2-7; D possibly corresponds to TRBD1 (5 bases). CDR1 is LGHDT, CDR2 YNNKEL, per germline (reference sequence). Trimming pared 2 bases from V and 5 bases from J, leaving 13 bases between. The CDR3 runs to 14 residues.

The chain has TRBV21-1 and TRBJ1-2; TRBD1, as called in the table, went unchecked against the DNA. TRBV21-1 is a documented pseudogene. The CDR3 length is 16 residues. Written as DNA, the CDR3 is TGTGCCAGCAGCAACGGGGACAGCTCAATTGACGATGGCTACACCTTC. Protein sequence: CASSNGDSSIDDGYTF.

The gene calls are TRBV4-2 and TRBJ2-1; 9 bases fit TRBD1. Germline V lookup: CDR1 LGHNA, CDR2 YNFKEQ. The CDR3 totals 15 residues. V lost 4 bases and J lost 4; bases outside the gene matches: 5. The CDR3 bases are TGTGCCAGCAGCCCACAGGGGGCGGGGTACAATGAGCAGTTCTTC. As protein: CASSPQGAGYNEQFF.